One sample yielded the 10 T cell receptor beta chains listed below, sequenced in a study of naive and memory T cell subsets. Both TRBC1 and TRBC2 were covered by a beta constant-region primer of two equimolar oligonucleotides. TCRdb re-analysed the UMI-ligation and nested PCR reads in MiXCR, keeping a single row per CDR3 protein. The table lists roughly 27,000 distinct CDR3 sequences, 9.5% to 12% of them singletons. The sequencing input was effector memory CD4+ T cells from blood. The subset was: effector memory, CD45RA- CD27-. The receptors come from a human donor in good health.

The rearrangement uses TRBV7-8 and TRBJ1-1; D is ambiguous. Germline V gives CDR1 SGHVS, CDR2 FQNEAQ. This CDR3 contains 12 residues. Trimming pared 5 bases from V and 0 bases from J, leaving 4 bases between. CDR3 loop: CASSHVNTEAFF. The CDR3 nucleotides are TGTGCCAGCAGCCACGTGAACACTGAAGCTTTCTTT.

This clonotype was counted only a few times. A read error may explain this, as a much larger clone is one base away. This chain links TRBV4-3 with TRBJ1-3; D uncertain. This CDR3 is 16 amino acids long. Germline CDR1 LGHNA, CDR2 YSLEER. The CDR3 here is CASSRRAGSSGNIIYF. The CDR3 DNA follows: TGCGCCAGCAGCCGCCGCGCGGGGAGCTCTGGAAACATCATATATTTT.

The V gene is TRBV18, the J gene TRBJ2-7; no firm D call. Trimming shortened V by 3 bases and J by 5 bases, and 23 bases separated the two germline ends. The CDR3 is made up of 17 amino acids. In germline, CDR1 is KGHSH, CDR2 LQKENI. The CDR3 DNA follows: TGTGCCAGCTCACCCCAATTAAAAAGGACGGTTTCGGACGAGCAGTACTTC. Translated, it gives CASSPQLKRTVSDEQYF.

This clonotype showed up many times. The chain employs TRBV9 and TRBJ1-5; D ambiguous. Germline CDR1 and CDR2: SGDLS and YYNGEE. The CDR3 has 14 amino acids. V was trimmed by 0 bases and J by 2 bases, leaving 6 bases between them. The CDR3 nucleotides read TGTGCCAGCAGCGTAGCAGGTGGCAATCAGCCCCAGCATTTT. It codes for CASSVAGGNQPQHF. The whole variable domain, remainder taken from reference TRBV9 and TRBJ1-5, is DSGVTQTPKHLITATGQRVTLRCSPRSGDLSVYWYQQSLDQGLQFLIQYYNGEERAKGNILERFSAQQFPDLHSELNLSSLELGDSALYFCASSVAGGNQPQHFGDGTRLSIL.

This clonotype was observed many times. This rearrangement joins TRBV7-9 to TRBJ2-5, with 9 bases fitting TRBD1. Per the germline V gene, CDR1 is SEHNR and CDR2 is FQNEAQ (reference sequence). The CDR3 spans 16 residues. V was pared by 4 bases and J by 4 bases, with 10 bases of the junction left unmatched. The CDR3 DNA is TGTGCCAGCAGCTCTCCTGGGACAGGGTCGGTAGAGACCCAGTACTTC. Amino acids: CASSSPGTGSVETQYF.

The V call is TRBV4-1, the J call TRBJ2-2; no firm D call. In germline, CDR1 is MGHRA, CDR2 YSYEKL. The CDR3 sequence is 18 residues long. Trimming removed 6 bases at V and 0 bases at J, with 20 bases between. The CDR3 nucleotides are TGCGCCAGCAGACGTTCGGAAACTCACACCTCGAACACCGGGGAGCTGTTTTTT. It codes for CASRRSETHTSNTGELFF.

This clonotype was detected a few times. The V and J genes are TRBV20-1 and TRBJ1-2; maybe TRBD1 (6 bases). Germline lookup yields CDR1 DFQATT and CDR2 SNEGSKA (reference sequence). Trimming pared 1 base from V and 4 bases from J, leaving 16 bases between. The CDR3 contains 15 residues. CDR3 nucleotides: TGCAGTGCTAGAGGGCAACAGGGATCGTCCTATGGCTACACCTTC. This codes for CSARGQQGSSYGYTF.

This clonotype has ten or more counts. The CDR3 sequence: CSAKDRNTGELFF. In DNA, the CDR3 is TGCAGTGCAAAGGACAGAAACACCGGGGAGCTGTTTTTT. The rearrangement joins TRBV20-1 to TRBJ2-2, with D possibly TRBD1 on 6 matching bases. CDR3 length equals 13 residues. The V end lost 6 bases, the J end lost 2 bases, and 10 bases lay between the germline ends. The germline CDR1 and CDR2 sequences are DFQATT and SNEGSKA (reference sequence).

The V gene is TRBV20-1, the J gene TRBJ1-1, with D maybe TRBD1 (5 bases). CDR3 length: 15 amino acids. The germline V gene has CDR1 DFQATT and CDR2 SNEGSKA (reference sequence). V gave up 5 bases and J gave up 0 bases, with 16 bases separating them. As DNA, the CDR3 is TGCAGTGCTGGTGACAGCAGAAGAATGAACACTGAAGCTTTCTTT. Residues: CSAGDSRRMNTEAFF.

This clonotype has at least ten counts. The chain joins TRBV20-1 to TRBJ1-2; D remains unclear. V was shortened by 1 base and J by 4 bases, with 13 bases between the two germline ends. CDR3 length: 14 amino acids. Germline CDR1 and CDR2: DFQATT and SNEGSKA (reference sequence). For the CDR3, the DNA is TGCAGTGCTAGAGTAGGTGGGAACCCCTATGGCTACACCTTC. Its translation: CSARVGGNPYGYTF.